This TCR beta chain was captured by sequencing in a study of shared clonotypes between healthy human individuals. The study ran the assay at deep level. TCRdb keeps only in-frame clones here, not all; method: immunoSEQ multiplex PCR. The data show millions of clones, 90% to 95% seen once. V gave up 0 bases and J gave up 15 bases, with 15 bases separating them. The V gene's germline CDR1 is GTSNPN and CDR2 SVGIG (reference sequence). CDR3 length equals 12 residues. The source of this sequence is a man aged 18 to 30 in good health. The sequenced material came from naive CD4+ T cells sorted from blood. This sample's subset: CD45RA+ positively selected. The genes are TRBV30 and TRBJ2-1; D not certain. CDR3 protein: CAWSVLGPYPFF. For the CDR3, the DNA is TGTGCCTGGAGTGTACTCGGACCTTACCCGTTCTTC.